A single T cell receptor (beta chain) is shown here with its context. This clone's antigen is unknown. Base qualities are not provided; no much larger clone lies one nucleotide away. Blood samples were collected up to 4 times in the first month after transplant and then at least monthly when available. The CDR1 and CDR2 encoded by the germline V gene are MGHRA and YSYEKL. The CDR3 goes from the cysteine to the phenylalanine over 14 residues. Solely the CDR3 DNA is kept, with 42 bases framed from the first base. Trimming removed 3 bases from V and 7 bases from J, leaving 15 bases between the germline ends. This specimen comes from a study of graft-versus-host responses after intestinal transplantation (dated by TCRdb to the early 2020s). Background on the whole study: The transplants that recipients got were multivisceral, liver-intestinal, or isolated intestinal. Donor T cell macrochimerism was defined as a peak of at least 4% donor T cells among recipient peripheral blood mononuclear cells. Of the 20 to 25 intestinal transplant recipients enrolled in the cohort, one of whom was a retransplant, a few patients without pretransplant specimens were excluded. Anti-thymocyte globulin induction was given to all recipients, followed by maintenance tacrolimus and steroids for 3 to 4 years. Rather than going through the commercial service, samples from three later patients were sequenced in-house on an Illumina MiSeq and processed with MiXCR. To identify alloreactive clones, pre-transplant mixed lymphocyte reaction products were sequenced and then compared with unstimulated pre-transplant donor and recipient T cells. Graft-versus-host and host-versus-graft alloreactive T cell clones were tracked in the graft, circulation and bone marrow after intestinal transplantation using bulk TCR-beta CDR3 sequencing.

The library was prepared using the immunoSEQ multiplex PCR assay. Adaptive Biotechnologies carried out high-throughput TCR-beta CDR3 sequencing of genomic DNA for most patients. In the paper's pipeline: Adaptive's ImmunoSEQ software supplied the TCR sequencing data for around 17 patients, while MiXCR and VDJtools were used to process a few other patients. CDR3 nucleotide sequences shared between donor and recipient were removed because their origin could not be assigned. To be classed as alloreactive, a clone needed at least 2-fold expansion over unstimulated cells and a minimum CFSE-low frequency of 0.002% (template counts) or 0.001% (read counts). Mappable clones were those detected in sequenced pre-transplant spleen, lymph node, or MLR CFSE-low populations of the donor or recipient. The cumulative frequency of alloreactive clones was calculated as a percentage of all sequences, weighted by copy number. TCRdb provides this immuneACCESS table in a form limited to in-frame rearrangements. Some clones are lacking; in checked studies, under half of them reflect an unresolved V gene, and why the rest are absent is not known. V and J calls and clone size follow that table, whereas D and trimming were derived from the DNA. Present in this sample are around 33,000 clones, more than 90% of which were seen just once. Approximately 0.76% of the sample rests with the top ten.

The paper as a whole reports these results and caveats: GvH clones turned up in recipient bone marrow, with some appearing earlier in ileal mucosa or blood, a pattern consistent with an intestinal mucosal origin. The relatively low number and heterogeneity of intestinal transplant patients limited the conclusions. Patients with donor T cell macrochimerism had high GvH to HvG T cell clonal ratios in their allografts. Peak levels of circulating GvH clones were associated with declines in HvG clones early after transplant.

This clonotype was obtained from a human patient who received an intestinal transplant, so some T cells may come from the graft donor. The receptor chain draws on TRBV4-1 and TRBJ1-2; matching of 5 bases hints at TRBD1 as the D gene. The specimen comprised PBMCs, sampled 16 days after intestinal transplant. The sequenced DNA is TGCGCCAGCAGCCAGGAACGGGACTTGGGTGGCTACACCTTC. It encodes CASSQERDLGGYTF.